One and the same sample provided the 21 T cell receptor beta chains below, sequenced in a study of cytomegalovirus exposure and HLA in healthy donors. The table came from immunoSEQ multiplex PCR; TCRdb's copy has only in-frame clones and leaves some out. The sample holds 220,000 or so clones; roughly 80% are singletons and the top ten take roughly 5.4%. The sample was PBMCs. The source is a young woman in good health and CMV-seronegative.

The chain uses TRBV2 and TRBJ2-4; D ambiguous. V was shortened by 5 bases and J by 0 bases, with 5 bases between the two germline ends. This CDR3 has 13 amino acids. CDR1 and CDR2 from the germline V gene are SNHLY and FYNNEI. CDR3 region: CASSRLAKNIQYF. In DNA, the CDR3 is TGTGCCAGCAGTCGATTAGCCAAAAACATTCAGTACTTC.

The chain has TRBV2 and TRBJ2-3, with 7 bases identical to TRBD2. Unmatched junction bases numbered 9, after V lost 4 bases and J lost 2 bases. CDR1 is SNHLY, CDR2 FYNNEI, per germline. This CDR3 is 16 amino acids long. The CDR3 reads CASSVLAASLTDTQYF. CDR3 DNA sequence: TGTGCCAGCAGTGTTCTAGCGGCTTCACTCACAGATACGCAGTATTTT.

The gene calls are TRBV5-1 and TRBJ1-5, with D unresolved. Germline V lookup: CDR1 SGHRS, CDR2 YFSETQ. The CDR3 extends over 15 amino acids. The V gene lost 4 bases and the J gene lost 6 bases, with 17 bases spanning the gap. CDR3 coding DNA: TGCGCCAGCAGCCCCTTAGGAGAGACGAGTCAGCCCCAGCATTTT. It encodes CASSPLGETSQPQHF.

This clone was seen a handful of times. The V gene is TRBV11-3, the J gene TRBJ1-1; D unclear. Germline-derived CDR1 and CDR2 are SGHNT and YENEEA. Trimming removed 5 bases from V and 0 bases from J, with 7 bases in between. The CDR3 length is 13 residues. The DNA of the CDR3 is TGTGCCAGCAGCCCTGGCATGAACACTGAAGCTTTCTTT. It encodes CASSPGMNTEAFF.

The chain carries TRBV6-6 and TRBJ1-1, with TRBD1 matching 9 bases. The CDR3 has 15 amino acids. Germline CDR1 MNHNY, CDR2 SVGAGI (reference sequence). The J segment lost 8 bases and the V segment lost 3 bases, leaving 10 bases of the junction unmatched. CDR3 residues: CASSYSTGGEVEAFF. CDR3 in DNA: TGTGCCAGCAGTTATTCGACAGGGGGAGAGGTAGAAGCTTTCTTT.

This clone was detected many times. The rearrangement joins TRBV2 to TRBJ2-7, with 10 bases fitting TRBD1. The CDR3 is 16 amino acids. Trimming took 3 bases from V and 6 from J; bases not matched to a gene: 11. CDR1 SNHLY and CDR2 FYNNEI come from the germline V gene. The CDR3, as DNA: TGTGCCAGCAGTGACTACCGGGAGGACAGGGGGGCCGAGCAGTACTTC. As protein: CASSDYREDRGAEQYF. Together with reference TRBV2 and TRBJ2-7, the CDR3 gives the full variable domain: EPEVTQTPSHQVTQMGQEVILRCVPISNHLYFYWYRQILGQKVEFLVSFYNNEISEKSEIFDDQFSVERPDGSNFTLKIRSTKLEDSAMYFCASSDYREDRGAEQYFGPGTRLTVT.

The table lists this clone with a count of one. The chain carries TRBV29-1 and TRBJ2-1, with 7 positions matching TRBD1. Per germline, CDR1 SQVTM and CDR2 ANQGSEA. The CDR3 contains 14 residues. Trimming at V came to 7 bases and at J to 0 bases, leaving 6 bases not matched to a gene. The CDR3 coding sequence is TGCAGCGACGGGACAGCACCCTCCTACAATGAGCAGTTCTTC. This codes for CSDGTAPSYNEQFF.

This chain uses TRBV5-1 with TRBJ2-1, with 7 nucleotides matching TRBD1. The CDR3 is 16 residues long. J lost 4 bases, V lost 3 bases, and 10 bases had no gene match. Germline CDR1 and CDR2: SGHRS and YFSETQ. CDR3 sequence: CASSYPLQGIYNEQFF. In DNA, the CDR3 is TGCGCCAGCAGCTACCCCCTACAGGGGATATACAATGAGCAGTTCTTC.

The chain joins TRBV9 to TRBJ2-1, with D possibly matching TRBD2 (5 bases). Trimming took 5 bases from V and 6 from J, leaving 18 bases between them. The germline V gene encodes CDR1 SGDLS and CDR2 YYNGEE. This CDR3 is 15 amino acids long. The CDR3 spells CASSSSLAAGNEQFF. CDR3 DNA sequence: TGTGCCAGCAGTAGCAGTCTCGCGGCGGGCAATGAGCAGTTCTTC.

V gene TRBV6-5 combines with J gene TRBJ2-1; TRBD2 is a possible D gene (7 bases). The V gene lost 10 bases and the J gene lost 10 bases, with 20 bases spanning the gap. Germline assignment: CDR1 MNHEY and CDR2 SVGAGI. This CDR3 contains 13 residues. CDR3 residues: CATHRGGVGEQFF. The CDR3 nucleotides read TGTGCCACCCATAGAGGGGGGGTGGGCGAGCAGTTCTTC.

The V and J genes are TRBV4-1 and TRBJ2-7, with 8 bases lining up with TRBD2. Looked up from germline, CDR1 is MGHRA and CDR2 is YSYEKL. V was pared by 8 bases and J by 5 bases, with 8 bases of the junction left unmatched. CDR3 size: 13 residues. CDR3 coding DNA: TGCGCCAGCTCCTGGGTAGCGGGAAACGAGCAGTACTTC. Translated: CASSWVAGNEQYF.

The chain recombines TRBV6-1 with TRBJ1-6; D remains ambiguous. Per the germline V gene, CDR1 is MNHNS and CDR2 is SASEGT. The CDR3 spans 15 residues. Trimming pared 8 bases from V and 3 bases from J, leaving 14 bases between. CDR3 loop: CASRSGRNYNSPLHF. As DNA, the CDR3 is TGTGCCAGCCGCTCTGGACGGAACTATAATTCACCCCTCCACTTT.

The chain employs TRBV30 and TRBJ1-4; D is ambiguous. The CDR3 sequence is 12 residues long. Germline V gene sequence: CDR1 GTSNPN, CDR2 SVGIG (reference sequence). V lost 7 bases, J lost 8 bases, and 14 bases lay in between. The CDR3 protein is CAFSDSWEKLFF. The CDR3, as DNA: TGTGCCTTCTCGGATAGTTGGGAAAAACTGTTTTTT.

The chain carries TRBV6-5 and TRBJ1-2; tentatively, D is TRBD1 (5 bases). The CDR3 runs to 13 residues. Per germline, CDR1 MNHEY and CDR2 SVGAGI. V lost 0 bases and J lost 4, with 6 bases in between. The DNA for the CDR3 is TGTGCCAGCAGTTACTCGGACACCTATGGCTACACCTTC. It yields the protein CASSYSDTYGYTF.

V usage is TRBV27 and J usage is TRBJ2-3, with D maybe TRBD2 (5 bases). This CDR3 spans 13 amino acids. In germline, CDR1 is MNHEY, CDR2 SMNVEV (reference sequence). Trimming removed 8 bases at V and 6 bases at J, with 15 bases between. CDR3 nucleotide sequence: TGTGCCAGCCTTGGACTGGGATTGGATACGCAGTATTTT. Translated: CASLGLGLDTQYF.

As DNA, the CDR3 is TGTGCCAGCAGGCGGGACAGAACAACTAATGAAAAACTGTTTTTT. Its protein product is CASRRDRTTNEKLFF. The chain couples TRBV6-5 to TRBJ1-4; the match to TRBD1 covers 7 bases. This CDR3 is built from 15 residues. Looked up from germline, CDR1 is MNHEY and CDR2 is SVGAGI. V lost 6 bases, J lost 0 bases, and 4 bases stayed unmatched.

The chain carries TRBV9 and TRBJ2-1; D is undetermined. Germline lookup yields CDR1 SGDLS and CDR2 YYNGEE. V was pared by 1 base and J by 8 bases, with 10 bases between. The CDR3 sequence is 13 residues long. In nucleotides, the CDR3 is TGTGCCAGCAGCGTACAAGAATCCTATGAGCAGTTCTTC. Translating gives CASSVQESYEQFF. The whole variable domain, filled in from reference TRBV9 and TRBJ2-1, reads DSGVTQTPKHLITATGQRVTLRCSPRSGDLSVYWYQQSLDQGLQFLIQYYNGEERAKGNILERFSAQQFPDLHSELNLSSLELGDSALYFCASSVQESYEQFFGPGTRLTVL.

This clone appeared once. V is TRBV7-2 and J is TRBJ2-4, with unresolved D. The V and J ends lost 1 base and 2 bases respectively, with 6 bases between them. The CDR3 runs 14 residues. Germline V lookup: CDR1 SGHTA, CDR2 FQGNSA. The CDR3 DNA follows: TGTGCCAGCAGCTTAGGTGTCCCCAAAAACATTCAGTACTTC. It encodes CASSLGVPKNIQYF.

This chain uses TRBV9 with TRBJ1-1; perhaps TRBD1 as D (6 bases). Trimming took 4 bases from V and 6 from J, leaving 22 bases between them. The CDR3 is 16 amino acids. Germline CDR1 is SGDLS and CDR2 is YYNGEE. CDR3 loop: CASSPTGGPGGAEAFF. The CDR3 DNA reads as TGTGCCAGCAGCCCTACGGGGGGCCCCGGGGGGGCTGAAGCTTTCTTT.

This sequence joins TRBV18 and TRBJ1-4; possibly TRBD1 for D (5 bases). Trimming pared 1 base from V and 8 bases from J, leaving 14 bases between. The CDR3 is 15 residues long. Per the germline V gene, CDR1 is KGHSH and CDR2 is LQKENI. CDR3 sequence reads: CASSPLAGYQEKLFF. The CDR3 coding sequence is TGTGCCAGCTCACCACTGGCAGGGTATCAAGAAAAACTGTTTTTT.

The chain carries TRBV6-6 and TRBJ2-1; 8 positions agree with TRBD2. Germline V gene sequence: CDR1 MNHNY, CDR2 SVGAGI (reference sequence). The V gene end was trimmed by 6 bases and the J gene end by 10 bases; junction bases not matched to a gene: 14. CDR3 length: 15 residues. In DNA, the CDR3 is TGTGCCAGCAGCTCCGGGACTAGGACCCAACCCGAGCAGTTCTTC. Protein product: CASSSGTRTQPEQFF.